The 18 T cell receptor beta chains below all came from one sample that was sequenced in a study of T cell repertoires in cytomegalovirus infection (dated by TCRdb to between 2018 and 2021). Explained via the paper, the treatment or condition label denotes: in vitro stimulation with specific CMV peptide epitopes to enrich CMV-specific T cells. The antigens these receptors bind are not known. Sequencing instrument: Illumina HiSeq 1500. TCRdb trimmed the raw reads at Q25, called clones with MiXCR and kept productive beta chains. Rows with one shared CDR3 protein collapse into an entry with the most common genes and DNA. Within this sample are roughly 920,000 distinct CDR3 sequences, with 31% of them counted one time only. The biggest ten clones account for roughly an eighth of the sample. The specimen was cultured CD8+ T cells from PBMCs, collected from culture after CMV antigen stimulation. All receptors derive from a human donor in good health (CMV status not recorded). Some clones in this sample may be carry-over from other donors' samples.

V and J are TRBV6-2 or TRBV6-3 and TRBJ1-3, with unresolved D. Germline V CDR1 and CDR2: MNHEY, SVGEGT. The CDR3 consists of 11 residues. V was trimmed by 0 bases and J by 13 bases, leaving 7 bases between them. The CDR3 here is CASSYSTQIYF. The CDR3 DNA reads as TGTGCCAGCAGTTACTCGACGCAGATATATTTT.

This clonotype has a single count. The chain is built from TRBV12-3 or TRBV12-4 and TRBJ2-1; tentative D call: TRBD1 (6 bases). Trimming removed 8 bases at V and 5 bases at J, with 13 bases between. This CDR3 is 13 amino acids long. This CDR3 is CASLGARDNEQFF. In DNA form, the CDR3 reads TGTGCCAGCTTGGGGGCGAGGGACAATGAGCAGTTCTTC.

This clonotype has a single count. Sequence at one end of the junction differs from germline and may be a read error. The rearrangement links TRBV2 to TRBJ1-5; 9 bases agree with TRBD1. The germline gives CDR1 SNHLY, CDR2 FYNNEI. CDR3 length equals 15 residues. The CDR3 protein is CASSEDRGTNQPQHF. In DNA, the CDR3 is TGTGCCAGCAGCGAAGACAGGGGGACCAATCAGCCCCAGCATTTT.

This clonotype was picked up many times. The chain has TRBV7-2 and TRBJ2-7; 7 bases map to TRBD2. The CDR3 extends over 15 amino acids. With V trimmed by 5 bases and J by 3 bases, 10 bases remained unmatched. The germline gives CDR1 SGHTA, CDR2 FQGNSA. CDR3 nucleotide sequence: TGTGCCAGCAGCGAGACTAGCTTTAGTGACTACGAGCAGTACGTC. This codes for CASSETSFSDYEQYV.

This clonotype was counted between two and nine times. This chain uses TRBV7-6 with TRBJ2-1; 8 nucleotides match TRBD1. CDR3 length equals 14 residues. Trimming removed 10 bases from V and 9 bases from J; junction bases left unmatched: 14. Germline loops: CDR1 SGHVS, CDR2 FNYEAQ. The CDR3 region is CATNRAGGDAEQFF. The CDR3 DNA reads TGTGCCACGAACAGGGCAGGGGGCGACGCTGAGCAGTTCTTC.

This chain connects TRBV7-9 to TRBJ1-2; 10 bases agree with TRBD1. The junction had 7 bases not matched to a gene; V was cut back by 5 bases and J by 4 bases. The CDR3 sequence is 15 residues long. From germline, CDR1 is SEHNR and CDR2 FQNEAQ (reference sequence). The CDR3 spells CASSTGTGVTYGYTF. DNA for the CDR3: TGTGCCAGCAGCACCGGGACAGGGGTAACCTATGGCTACACCTTC.

This clonotype showed up just a few times. The chain joins TRBV6-2 or TRBV6-3 to TRBJ1-1, with a possible D match to TRBD1 (6 bases). The V and J ends lost 2 bases and 3 bases respectively, with 16 bases between them. Germline V gene data show CDR1 as MNHEY and CDR2 as SVGEGT. This CDR3 comprises 16 residues. The CDR3 region is CASSYDFTRGYTEAFF. CDR3 DNA sequence: TGTGCCAGCAGTTACGATTTTACCAGGGGATACACTGAAGCTTTCTTT.

The chain joins TRBV28 to TRBJ2-4; 7 bases fit TRBD1. CDR1 is MDHEN, CDR2 SYDVKM, per germline. J lost 1 base, V lost 4 bases, and 19 bases had no gene match. The CDR3 is 20 residues long. For the CDR3, the DNA is TGTGCCAGCAGTTCAGAGGGGGCCGTTGTCCACCCCCTGGCCAAAAACATTCAGTACTTC. This encodes CASSSEGAVVHPLAKNIQYF.

The table lists this clonotype with many counts. The DNA of the CDR3 is TGTGCCAGCAGTTTAGTACCGAGGAACACTGAAGCTTTCTTT. As protein: CASSLVPRNTEAFF. The chain recombines TRBV27 with TRBJ1-1; D not resolved. The CDR3 is 14 amino acids. V lost 2 bases to trimming and J lost 1 base, with 8 bases between them. Germline CDR1 MNHEY, CDR2 SMNVEV (reference sequence).

This clonotype was recorded a few times. The chain is built from TRBV10-3 and TRBJ2-3, with D maybe TRBD1 (5 bases). The germline V and J ends were trimmed by 5 bases and 2 bases, with 8 bases remaining between them. This CDR3 has 13 residues. Germline assignment: CDR1 ENHRY and CDR2 SYGVKD. CDR3 amino acids: CAISQGFTDTQYF. In DNA form, the CDR3 reads TGTGCCATCAGTCAGGGTTTCACAGATACGCAGTATTTT.

The CDR3 nucleotides read TGTGCCAGCAGCATCGACCCGAATCAGCCCCAGCATTTT. Its translation is CASSIDPNQPQHF. The chain is built from TRBV7-2 and TRBJ1-5; no firm D call. Germline-derived CDR1 and CDR2 are SGHTA and FQGNSA. The V end was cut by 5 bases, the J end by 4 bases, with 9 bases between. This CDR3 has 13 residues.

This clonotype was recorded at least ten times. The V call is TRBV6-1, the J call TRBJ1-1; 7 bases map to TRBD1. V gave up 6 bases and J gave up 5 bases; unmatched junction bases: 6. The germline V gene has CDR1 MNHNS and CDR2 SASEGT. This CDR3 spans 13 amino acids. CDR3 nucleotides: TGTGCCAGCAGGCATCACAGGGGAACTGAAGCTTTCTTT. This codes for CASRHHRGTEAFF.

This clonotype was recorded many times. The chain has TRBV7-6 and TRBJ2-1; TRBD1 agrees at 8 bases. Per germline, CDR1 SGHVS and CDR2 FNYEAQ. V shed 5 bases and J 11 bases; nucleotides not matched to a gene: 20. The CDR3 has 17 residues. The DNA of the CDR3 is TGTGCCAGCAGCCAATGGACAGGGCCGAATGGATTTAGAAAGCAGTTCTTC. Protein: CASSQWTGPNGFRKQFF.

This clonotype came up once. The chain carries TRBV20-1 and TRBJ1-2, with unresolved D. Germline V gene data show CDR1 as DFQATT and CDR2 as SNEGSKA (reference sequence). The CDR3 extends over 12 amino acids. The CDR3 nucleotides are TGCAGGACGGGAAAAGCTCACTATGGCTACACCTTC. It specifies CRTGKAHYGYTF.

This clonotype was counted a few times. As DNA, the CDR3 is TGTGCCAGCAGCGTTTGGGGGGGAGTAGGGAATGAGCAGTTCTTC. This translates into CASSVWGGVGNEQFF. V and J are TRBV5-4 and TRBJ2-1; 7 nucleotides match TRBD2. With 4 bases clipped from V and 7 bases from J, the junction kept 11 bases outside the gene matches. There are 15 residues in the CDR3. CDR1 and CDR2 (germline): SGHNT, YYREEE (reference sequence).

The V call is TRBV20-1, the J call TRBJ1-1; D might be TRBD1 (5 bases). V lost 2 bases to trimming and J lost 4 bases, with 14 bases between them. Germline V gene sequence: CDR1 DFQATT, CDR2 SNEGSKA (reference sequence). This CDR3 has 14 residues. The CDR3 here is CSARSIPGPTEAFF. The CDR3 DNA reads as TGCAGTGCTAGATCTATCCCGGGACCCACTGAAGCTTTCTTT.

The chain links TRBV4-2 to TRBJ1-4, with D unclear. Looked up from germline, CDR1 is LGHNA and CDR2 is YNFKEQ. Trimming shortened V by 1 base and J by 8 bases, and 11 bases separated the two germline ends. This CDR3 region has 14 residues. CDR3 nucleotides: TGTGCCAGCAGCCAAGCGAGAGGAAACGAAAAACTGTTTTTT. It translates to CASSQARGNEKLFF.

This clonotype was seen more than once but under ten times. The chain couples TRBV19 to TRBJ2-3; D call uncertain. This CDR3 has 14 amino acids. CDR1 and CDR2 from the germline V gene are LNHDA and SQIVND (reference sequence). V was trimmed by 4 bases and J by 5 bases, leaving 13 bases between them. The DNA for the CDR3 is TGTGCCAGTAGTACTACCTCCACGGTAGATACGCAGTATTTT. Protein sequence: CASSTTSTVDTQYF.